This T cell receptor beta chain was observed in a study of T cell responses to AZD1222 COVID-19 vaccine. Study conclusions and caveats: Donors were mostly white British, more females; clonal diversity possibly underestimated. Only a handful of AZD1222 recipients tested seropositive at baseline.

V lost 3 bases and J lost 1, with 11 bases in between. The CDR3 covers 14 residues. Germline assignment: CDR1 SGHRS and CDR2 YFSETQ. TCRdb's copy holds only in-frame clones and misses some; the assay was immunoSEQ multiplex PCR. The sample has some 200,000 clones; 85% to 95% are singletons. This clone has a single count. Its antigen is not known. V usage is TRBV5-1 and J usage is TRBJ2-7; no reliable D call. This receptor was taken from an adult who received the MenACWY meningococcal vaccine as a control. This specimen consisted of peripheral blood, obtained 28 days after the second dose of the MenACWY control vaccine. CDR3 sequence reads: CASSSDQGSYEQYF. CDR3 DNA sequence: TGCGCCAGCAGCTCGGACCAAGGATCCTACGAGCAGTACTTC. Full variable domain (outside the CDR3, taken from reference TRBV5-1 and TRBJ2-7): KAGVTQTPRYLIKTRGQQVTLSCSPISGHRSVSWYQQTPGQGLQFLFEYFSETQRNKGNFPGRFSGRQFSNSRSEMNVSTLELGDSALYLCASSSDQGSYEQYFGPGTRLTVT.